The 23 T cell receptor beta chains presented below share a single source sample, sequenced in a study of CD8 T cells in ankylosing spondylitis. Each CDR3 protein is one row after TCRdb ran MiXCR on the 5' RACE reads. The sample shows roughly 150,000 distinct CDR3 sequences, roughly 34% of them seen only once. Sequenced material: synovial fluid, either unsorted or a sorted T cell fraction (not recorded which). These TCRs come from a male donor with ankylosing spondylitis.

The gene calls are TRBV12-3 or TRBV12-4 and TRBJ1-1, with D perhaps TRBD1 (5 bases). The CDR3 extends over 12 amino acids. The V end lost 0 bases, the J end lost 10 bases, and 9 bases lay between the germline ends. This chain's CDR3 is CASSLARGLAFF. CDR3 sequence (DNA): TGTGCCAGCAGTTTAGCCCGGGGCCTAGCTTTCTTT.

A few counts support this clonotype. This CDR3 reads CASSQDPANTDTQYF. CDR3 DNA: TGCGCCAGCAGCCAAGATCCGGCTAACACAGATACGCAGTATTTT. The chain uses TRBV4-1 and TRBJ2-3; D gene ambiguous. CDR3 length equals 15 residues. Between the trimmed V and J ends, which lost 0 bases and 2 bases, there was a span of 9 bases. Germline lookup yields CDR1 MGHRA and CDR2 YSYEKL.

This clonotype was picked up many times. V and J are TRBV7-3 and TRBJ2-5; D is ambiguous. CDR3 length: 13 residues. V dropped 1 base and J dropped 3 bases, with 6 bases sitting between them. The germline CDR1 and CDR2 sequences are SGHTA and FQGTGA. This chain's CDR3 is CASSLIAEETQYF. The CDR3 DNA sequence: TGTGCCAGCAGCTTAATTGCCGAAGAGACCCAGTACTTC.

This clonotype appeared many times. The chain is built from TRBV12-3 or TRBV12-4 and TRBJ2-3, with a possible D match to TRBD1 (6 bases). The CDR3 runs 17 residues. The V end lost 3 bases, the J end lost 2 bases, and 18 bases lay between the germline ends. In DNA, the CDR3 is TGTGCCAGCAGTTTGGGGATGGGGGCGGTCTCCACAGATACGCAGTATTTT. Its protein product is CASSLGMGAVSTDTQYF.

Only one count was recorded for this clonotype. The rearrangement uses TRBV29-1 and TRBJ1-2; D is unresolved. There are 11 residues in the CDR3. Germline V gene data show CDR1 as SQVTM and CDR2 as ANQGSEA. The CDR3 here is CSTATNYGYTF. The DNA of the CDR3 is TGCTCGACCGCAACTAACTATGGCTACACCTTC.

CDR3 sequence: CASRREGIGTEAFF. CDR3 sequence (DNA): TGTGCCTCCCGTCGAGAGGGGATTGGAACTGAAGCTTTCTTT. The chain recombines TRBV30 with TRBJ1-1; D perhaps matches TRBD1 (5 bases). The ends were cut back, 7 bases at V and 5 bases at J, with 20 bases in the middle. This CDR3 has 14 residues. Germline lookup yields CDR1 GTSNPN and CDR2 SVGIG (reference sequence).

This clonotype has ten or more counts. The chain recombines TRBV7-2 with TRBJ2-7; D is unresolved. The CDR3 runs to 15 residues. CDR1 SGHTA and CDR2 FQGNSA come from the germline V gene. The V end was cut by 2 bases, the J end by 2 bases, with 13 bases between. CDR3 sequence (DNA): TGTGCCAGCAGCTTAATGGCAGCCCCTCCCTACGAGCAGTACTTC. Protein sequence: CASSLMAAPPYEQYF.

This clonotype was recorded at least ten times. The chain combines TRBV18 with TRBJ1-2; possible D gene TRBD1, 6 bases. The CDR3 has 16 residues. Trimming stripped 4 bases from V and 8 bases from J, with 23 bases between. Per germline, CDR1 KGHSH and CDR2 LQKENI. For the CDR3, the DNA is TGTGCCAGCTCACGAGACAGCCCAACAGGGAGTTCGGGCTACACCTTC. It translates to CASSRDSPTGSSGYTF.

V and J are TRBV30 and TRBJ1-6; no definite D call. Trimming stripped 1 base from V and 7 bases from J, with 14 bases between. Germline CDR1 and CDR2: GTSNPN and SVGIG (reference sequence). This CDR3 contains 15 residues. The CDR3 nucleotides are TGTGCCTGGAGTGGCGGTCTTACGTCCAATTCACCCCTCCACTTT. As protein: CAWSGGLTSNSPLHF.

This rearrangement joins TRBV20-1 to TRBJ2-7, with D possibly being TRBD2 (6 bases). Germline CDR1 DFQATT, CDR2 SNEGSKA (reference sequence). V was cut by 6 bases and J by 6 bases, with 12 bases left in between. The CDR3 has 11 residues. CDR3 residues: CSARLVAEQYF. DNA of the CDR3: TGCAGTGCAAGACTAGTTGCCGAGCAGTACTTC.

This clonotype appeared once. V gene TRBV3-1 combines with J gene TRBJ1-1; 8 nucleotides agree with TRBD1. Trimming cost V 3 bases and J 1 base; bases outside gene matches: 4. Germline-derived CDR1 and CDR2 are LGHDT and YNNKEL (reference sequence). This CDR3 spans 15 amino acids. The CDR3 protein is CASSQAGTGNTEAFF. As DNA, the CDR3 is TGTGCCAGCAGCCAGGCCGGGACAGGGAACACTGAAGCTTTCTTT.

This clonotype was detected many times. This chain uses TRBV12-3 or TRBV12-4 with TRBJ2-3; 11 nucleotides line up with TRBD1. V gave up 4 bases and J gave up 6 bases; unmatched junction bases: 9. The CDR3 is 16 residues long. CDR3 DNA: TGTGCCAGCAGTTCCGGACAGGGGGCGAAAGGGGATACGCAGTATTTT. The encoded protein is CASSSGQGAKGDTQYF.

By its share, this clonotype is medium-sized. The chain combines TRBV7-2 with TRBJ2-1; 8 nucleotides agree with TRBD1. This CDR3 contains 14 residues. Germline lookup yields CDR1 SGHTA and CDR2 FQGNSA. V gave up 5 bases and J gave up 9 bases; unmatched junction bases: 9. CDR3 sequence: CASSQGTGGSEQFF. The CDR3 region has the DNA TGTGCCAGCAGCCAAGGGACAGGAGGGAGTGAGCAGTTCTTC.

The chain recombines TRBV2 with TRBJ2-3; D unclear. Germline V gene lookup returns CDR1 SNHLY and CDR2 FYNNEI. Trimming shortened V by 4 bases and J by 3 bases, and 5 bases separated the two germline ends. CDR3 length: 12 residues. CDR3 region: CASSVGTDTQYF. The CDR3 DNA reads as TGTGCCAGCAGTGTAGGGACAGATACGCAGTATTTT. The full variable domain, with the rest looked up from reference TRBV2 and TRBJ2-3, is EPEVTQTPSHQVTQMGQEVILRCVPISNHLYFYWYRQILGQKVEFLVSFYNNEISEKSEIFDDQFSVERPDGSNFTLKIRSTKLEDSAMYFCASSVGTDTQYFGPGTRLTVL.

This clonotype was counted between two and nine times. J is TRBJ2-6 and V is TRBV15, with D unclear. Germline V gene lookup returns CDR1 LNHNV and CDR2 YYDKDF (reference sequence). This CDR3 is 15 amino acids long. With 1 base removed from V and 0 bases from J, the gap between germline ends came to 4 bases. CDR3 region: CATSRVGSGANVLTF. In DNA, the CDR3 is TGTGCCACCAGCAGAGTAGGCTCTGGGGCCAACGTCCTGACTTTC.

The chain employs TRBV4-3 and TRBJ2-1, with 8 nucleotides matching TRBD2. Trimming took 0 bases from V and 3 from J; bases not matched to a gene: 1. The CDR3 extends over 15 amino acids. Germline CDR1 is LGHNA and CDR2 is YSLEER. The CDR3 nucleotides read TGCGCCAGCAGCCAAGATGGGACTAGCTACAATGAGCAGTTCTTC. Amino acid sequence: CASSQDGTSYNEQFF.

This clonotype occurred a few times. This chain connects TRBV4-1 to TRBJ2-3; D may be TRBD2 (6 bases). Trimming shortened V by 3 bases and J by 0 bases, and 13 bases separated the two germline ends. Looked up from germline, CDR1 is MGHRA and CDR2 is YSYEKL. The CDR3 has 16 amino acids. The DNA for the CDR3 is TGCGCCAGCAGCCAGTTCGGGGGACCTAGCACAGATACGCAGTATTTT. Amino acid sequence: CASSQFGGPSTDTQYF.

This clonotype has only a few counts. The chain has TRBV20-1 and TRBJ1-2; D may be TRBD1 (5 bases). V was trimmed by 7 bases and J by 8 bases, leaving 20 bases between them. This CDR3 comprises 13 residues. In germline, CDR1 is DFQATT, CDR2 SNEGSKA (reference sequence). The DNA for the CDR3 is TGCAGTGGGGACGACGGACCCCTTACGGGCTACACCTTC. It encodes CSGDDGPLTGYTF.

V and J are TRBV10-3 and TRBJ2-2; D possibly corresponds to TRBD2 (5 bases). The length of the CDR3 is 17 residues. V dropped 4 bases and J dropped 3 bases, with 18 bases sitting between them. Per the germline V gene, CDR1 is ENHRY and CDR2 is SYGVKD. The CDR3: CAISASRSDGDTGELFF. Here the CDR3 DNA reads TGTGCCATCAGTGCCAGTCGATCGGACGGGGACACCGGGGAGCTGTTTTTT.

This clonotype has just a few counts. The CDR3 is CASSSSVEPQHF. Written as DNA, the CDR3 is TGTGCCAGCAGCTCCTCAGTAGAGCCCCAGCATTTT. The chain carries TRBV7-9 and TRBJ1-5; D uncertain. V was shortened by 4 bases and J by 8 bases, with 9 bases between the two germline ends. CDR3 size: 12 residues. CDR1 and CDR2 from the germline V gene are SEHNR and FQNEAQ (reference sequence).

This clonotype occurred once. The chain recombines TRBV5-6 with TRBJ1-1; the match to TRBD1 covers 10 bases. The CDR3 sequence is 13 residues long. Looked up from germline, CDR1 is SGHDT and CDR2 is YYEEEE. V was clipped by 4 bases and J by 8 bases; unmatched bases: 5. The CDR3 DNA sequence: TGTGCCAGCAGCGTGACAGGGGGCCCGGAAGCTTTCTTT. Protein product: CASSVTGGPEAFF.

This sequence joins TRBV19 and TRBJ2-7; a possible D gene is TRBD1 (6 bases). The CDR3 runs 14 residues. V dropped 4 bases and J dropped 3 bases, with 13 bases sitting between them. Germline V CDR1 and CDR2: LNHDA, SQIVND (reference sequence). As DNA, the CDR3 is TGTGCCAGTAGTAAATTGGGGGCGGACTACGAGCAGTACTTC. This translates into CASSKLGADYEQYF.

The rearrangement uses TRBV30 and TRBJ1-1; tentative D call: TRBD1 (5 bases). There are 14 residues in the CDR3. The V and J ends lost 2 bases and 1 base respectively, with 11 bases between them. CDR1 is GTSNPN and CDR2 is SVGIG in the germline V gene (reference sequence). This chain's CDR3 is CAWSQGLGNTEAFF. The CDR3 coding sequence is TGTGCCTGGAGTCAGGGCCTTGGGAACACTGAAGCTTTCTTT.